This T cell receptor (beta chain) was documented in a study of blood T cell repertoires in COVID-19. The V and J ends lost 5 bases and 9 bases, in that order; junction bases with no gene match: 5. In germline, CDR1 is LNHDA, CDR2 SQIVND (reference sequence). The CDR3 contains 14 residues. Clones were read by immunoSEQ multiplex PCR, and TCRdb kept only the in-frame ones, dropping some. Altogether tens of thousands of clones are present, 70% to 90% being singletons, with the ten largest covering around 28%. The source of this sequence is a woman aged 80 or over with COVID-19, enrolled during active disease. Sample: peripheral blood. The chain carries TRBV19 and TRBJ1-5, with 12 bases that match TRBD1. The CDR3 DNA is TGTGCCAGTAGTCCCGGGACAGGGGGCTTGCCCCAGCATTTT. It encodes CASSPGTGGLPQHF.